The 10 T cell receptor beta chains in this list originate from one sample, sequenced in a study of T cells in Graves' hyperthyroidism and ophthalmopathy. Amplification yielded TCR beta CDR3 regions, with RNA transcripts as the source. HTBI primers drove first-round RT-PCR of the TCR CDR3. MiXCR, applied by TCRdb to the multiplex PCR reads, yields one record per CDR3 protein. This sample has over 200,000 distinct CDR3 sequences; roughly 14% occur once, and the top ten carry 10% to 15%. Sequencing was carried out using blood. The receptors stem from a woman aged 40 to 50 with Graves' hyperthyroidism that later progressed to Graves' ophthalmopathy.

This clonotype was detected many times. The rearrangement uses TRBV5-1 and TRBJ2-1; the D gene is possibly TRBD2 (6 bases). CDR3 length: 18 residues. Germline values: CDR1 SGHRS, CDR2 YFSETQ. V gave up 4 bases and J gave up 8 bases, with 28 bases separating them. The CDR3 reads CASSQIQFPGLSVDEQFF. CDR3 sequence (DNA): TGCGCCAGCAGCCAAATTCAATTTCCGGGACTGTCGGTCGATGAGCAGTTCTTC. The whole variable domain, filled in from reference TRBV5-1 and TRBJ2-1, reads KAGVTQTPRYLIKTRGQQVTLSCSPISGHRSVSWYQQTPGQGLQFLFEYFSETQRNKGNFPGRFSGRQFSNSRSEMNVSTLELGDSALYLCASSQIQFPGLSVDEQFFGPGTRLTVL.

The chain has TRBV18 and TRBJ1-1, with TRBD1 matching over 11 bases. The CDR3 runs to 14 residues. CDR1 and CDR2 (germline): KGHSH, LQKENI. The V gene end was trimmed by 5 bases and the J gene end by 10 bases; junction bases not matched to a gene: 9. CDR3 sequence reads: CASSSRTGGDGAFF. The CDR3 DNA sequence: TGTGCCAGCTCATCCCGGACAGGGGGCGACGGAGCTTTCTTT.

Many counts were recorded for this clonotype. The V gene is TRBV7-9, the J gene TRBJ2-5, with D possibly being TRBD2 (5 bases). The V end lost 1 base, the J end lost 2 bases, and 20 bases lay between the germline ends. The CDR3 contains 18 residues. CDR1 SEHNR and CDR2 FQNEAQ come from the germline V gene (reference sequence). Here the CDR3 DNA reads TGTGCCAGCAGCTTAGGGATATGGGAGTCAGGATATCAAGAGACCCAGTACTTC. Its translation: CASSLGIWESGYQETQYF.

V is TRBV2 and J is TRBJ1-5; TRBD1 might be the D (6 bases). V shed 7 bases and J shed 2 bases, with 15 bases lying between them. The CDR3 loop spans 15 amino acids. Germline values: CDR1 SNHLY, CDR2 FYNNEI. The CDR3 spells CASTVQGVGNQPQHF. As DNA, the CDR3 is TGTGCCAGCACTGTACAGGGAGTGGGCAATCAGCCCCAGCATTTT.

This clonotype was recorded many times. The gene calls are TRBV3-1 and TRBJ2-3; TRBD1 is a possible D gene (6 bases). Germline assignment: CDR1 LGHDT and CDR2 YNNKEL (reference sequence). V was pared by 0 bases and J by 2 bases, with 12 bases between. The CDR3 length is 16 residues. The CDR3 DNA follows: TGTGCCAGCAGCCAAGAGGGGACACACCTCACAGATACGCAGTATTTT. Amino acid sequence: CASSQEGTHLTDTQYF.

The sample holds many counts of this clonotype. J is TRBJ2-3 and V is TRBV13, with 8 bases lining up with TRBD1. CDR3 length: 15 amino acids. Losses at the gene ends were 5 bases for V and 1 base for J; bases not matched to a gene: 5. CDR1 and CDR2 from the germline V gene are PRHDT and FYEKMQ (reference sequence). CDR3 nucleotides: TGTGCCAGCAGCCCTCAGGGACAGGGCACAGATACGCAGTATTTT. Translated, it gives CASSPQGQGTDTQYF. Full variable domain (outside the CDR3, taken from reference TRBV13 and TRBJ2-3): AAGVIQSPRHLIKEKRETATLKCYPIPRHDTVYWYQQGPGQDPQFLISFYEKMQSDKGSIPDRFSAQQFSDYHSELNMSSLELGDSALYFCASSPQGQGTDTQYFGPGTRLTVL.

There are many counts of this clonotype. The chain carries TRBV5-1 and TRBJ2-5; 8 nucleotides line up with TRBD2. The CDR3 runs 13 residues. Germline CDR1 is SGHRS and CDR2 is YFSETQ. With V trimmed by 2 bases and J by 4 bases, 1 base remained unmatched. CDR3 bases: TGCGCCAGCAGCTTCGGACTAGCAGAGACCCAGTACTTC. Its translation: CASSFGLAETQYF.

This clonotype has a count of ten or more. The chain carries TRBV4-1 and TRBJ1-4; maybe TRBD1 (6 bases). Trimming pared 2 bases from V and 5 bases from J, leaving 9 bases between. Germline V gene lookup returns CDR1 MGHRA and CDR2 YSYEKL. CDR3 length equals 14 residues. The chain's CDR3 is CASSQTRGNEKLFF. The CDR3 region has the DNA TGCGCCAGCAGCCAAACCAGGGGAAATGAAAAACTGTTTTTT.

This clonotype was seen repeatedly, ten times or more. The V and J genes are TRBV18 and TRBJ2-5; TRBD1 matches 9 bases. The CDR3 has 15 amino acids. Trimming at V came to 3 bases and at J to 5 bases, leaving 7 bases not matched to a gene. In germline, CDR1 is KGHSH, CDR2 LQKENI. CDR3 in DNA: TGTGCCAGCTCACCGACAGGGGGTGACGGGGAGACCCAGTACTTC. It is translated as CASSPTGGDGETQYF. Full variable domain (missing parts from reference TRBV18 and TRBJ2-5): NAGVMQNPRHLVRRRGQEARLRCSPMKGHSHVYWYRQLPEEGLKFMVYLQKENIIDESGMPKERFSAEFPKEGPSILRIQQVVRGDSAAYFCASSPTGGDGETQYFGPGTRLLVL.

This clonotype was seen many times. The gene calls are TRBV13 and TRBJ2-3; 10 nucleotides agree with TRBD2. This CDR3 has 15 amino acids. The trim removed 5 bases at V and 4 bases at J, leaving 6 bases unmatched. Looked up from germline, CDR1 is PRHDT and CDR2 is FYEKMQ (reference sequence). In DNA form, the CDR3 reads TGTGCCAGCAGCCCCGGGACTAGCGCATCAGATACGCAGTATTTT. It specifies CASSPGTSASDTQYF.